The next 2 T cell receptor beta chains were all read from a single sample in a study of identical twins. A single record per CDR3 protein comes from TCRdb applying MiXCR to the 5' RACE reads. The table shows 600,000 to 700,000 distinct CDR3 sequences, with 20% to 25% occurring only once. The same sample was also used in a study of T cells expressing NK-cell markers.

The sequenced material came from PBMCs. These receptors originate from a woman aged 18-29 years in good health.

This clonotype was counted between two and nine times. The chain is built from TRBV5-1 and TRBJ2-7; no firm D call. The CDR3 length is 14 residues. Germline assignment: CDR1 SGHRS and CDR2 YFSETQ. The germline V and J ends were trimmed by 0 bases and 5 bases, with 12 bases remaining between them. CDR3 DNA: TGCGCCAGCAGCTTGGGTATGGTCCGGGACGAGCAGTACTTC. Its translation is CASSLGMVRDEQYF.

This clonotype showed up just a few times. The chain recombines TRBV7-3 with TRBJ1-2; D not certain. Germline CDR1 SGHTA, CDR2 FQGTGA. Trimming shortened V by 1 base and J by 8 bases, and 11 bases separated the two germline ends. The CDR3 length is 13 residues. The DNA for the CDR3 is TGTGCCAGCAGCTTAATTGGTTTAGGCGGCTACACCTTC. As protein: CASSLIGLGGYTF.